This T cell receptor (beta chain) was identified in a study of blood T cell repertoires in COVID-19. Overall study context: Both acute and convalescent COVID-19 samples were obtained from the United States, Italy and Spain. T cells, B-cell-depleted T cells, or PBMCs supplied cDNA or gDNA.

Seattle cases were enrolled at active infection and followed longitudinally. In the original analysis: Estimation of nucleated cell counts relied on the amplification of reference gene primers. TCRdb keeps only in-frame clones here, not all; method: immunoSEQ multiplex PCR. For V, J and clone size, that table is used; D and trimming come from the DNA. The sample has around 280,000 clones; roughly 89% are singletons. Germline V gene data show CDR1 as LNHNV and CDR2 as YYDKDF (reference sequence). V lost 3 bases to trimming and J lost 3 bases, with 8 bases between them. CDR3 length equals 13 residues. The chain combines TRBV15 with TRBJ1-1; no clear D gene. This clonotype was sampled from a woman aged 25-40 years with COVID-19, enrolled during active disease. Sequenced: peripheral blood. CDR3 loop: CATSREGHTEAFF. The DNA of the CDR3 is TGTGCCACCAGCAGGGAGGGTCACACTGAAGCTTTCTTT.